Listed below are T cell receptor beta chains from one sample, sequenced in a study of monozygotic twins with inflammatory bowel disease. TCRdb reprocessed the 5' RACE reads and keeps a single row for each CDR3 protein, giving no DNA. The sample includes more than 120,000 distinct CDR3 sequences. Material: blood. These TCRs come from a human donor with ulcerative colitis or Crohn's disease, or a healthy co-twin of an affected twin (not recorded which). Each CDR3 is given with its conserved first and last residue.

v_call,j_call,cdr3_aa
TRBV6-5,TRBJ2-2,CASSYSAGVRTGELFF
TRBV7-2,TRBJ1-3,CASSLTEAISGNTIYF
TRBV7-9,TRBJ2-7,CASSTGTSVIYEQYF
TRBV6-2/TRBV6-3,TRBJ2-1,CASRPLADYNEQFF
TRBV5-1,TRBJ2-1,CASSGGQGTYNEQFF
TRBV5-1,TRBJ1-6,CASSKTQSSYNSPLHF
TRBV7-3,TRBJ2-3,CASSLLLAGEGDTQYF
TRBV20-1,TRBJ2-1,CSARPPTSFNEQFF
TRBV5-4,TRBJ2-7,CASSLSRDSYEQYF
TRBV11-2,TRBJ2-1,CASSSRGNHNEQFF
TRBV19,TRBJ1-5,CASTDRGYSNQPQHF
TRBV5-4,TRBJ1-1,CASSFPGLLNTEAFF
TRBV4-2,TRBJ1-1,CASSWDRIMNTEAFF
TRBV25-1,TRBJ2-7,CASSDTGGVVYEQYF
TRBV15,TRBJ1-4,CATSRGRDSLNEKLFF